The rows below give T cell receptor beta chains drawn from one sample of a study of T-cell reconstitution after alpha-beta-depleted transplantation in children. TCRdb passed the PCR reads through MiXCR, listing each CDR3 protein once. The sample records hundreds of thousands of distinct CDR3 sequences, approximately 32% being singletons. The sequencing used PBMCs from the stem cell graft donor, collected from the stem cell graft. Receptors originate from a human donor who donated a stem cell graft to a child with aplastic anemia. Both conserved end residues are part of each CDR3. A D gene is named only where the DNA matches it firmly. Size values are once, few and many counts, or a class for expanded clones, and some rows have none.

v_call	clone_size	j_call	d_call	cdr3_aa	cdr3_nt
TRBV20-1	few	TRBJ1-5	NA	CSASATNQPQHF	TGCAGTGCCTCAGCAACCAATCAGCCCCAGCATTTT
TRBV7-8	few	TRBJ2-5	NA	CASNGDLAWKTQYF	TGTGCCAGCAACGGGGACTTGGCTTGGAAGACCCAGTACTTC
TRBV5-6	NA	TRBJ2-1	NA	CASSLEQIEQFF	TGTGCCAGCAGCTTGGAACAGATTGAGCAGTTCTTC
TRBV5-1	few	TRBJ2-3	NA	CASTLVNYFTDTQYF	TGCGCCAGCACCTTGGTTAACTACTTCACAGATACGCAGTATTTT
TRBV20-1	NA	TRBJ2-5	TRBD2	CSAYQASGSRRETQYF	TGCAGTGCCTACCAGGCTAGCGGGAGTAGGCGAGAGACCCAGTACTTC
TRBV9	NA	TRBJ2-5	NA	CASSVGWRKETQYF	TGTGCCAGCAGCGTAGGGTGGCGGAAAGAGACCCAGTACTTC
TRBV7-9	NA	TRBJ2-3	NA	CASSRFDGSLTDTQYF	TGTGCCAGCAGCCGCTTCGACGGAAGCCTCACAGATACGCAGTATTTT
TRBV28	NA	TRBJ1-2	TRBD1	CASSLGGQGYLDTF	TGTGCCAGCAGCCTTGGGGGACAGGGGTATTTGGACACCTTC
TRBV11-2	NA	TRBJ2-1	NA	CASSLAPGSEQFF	TGTGCCAGCAGCTTAGCCCCGGGAAGTGAGCAGTTCTTC
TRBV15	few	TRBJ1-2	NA	CATSRDLTYGYTF	TGTGCCACCAGCAGAGATCTCACCTATGGCTACACCTTC
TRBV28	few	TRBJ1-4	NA	CASGTAFATNEKLFF	TGTGCCAGCGGAACCGCTTTCGCAACTAATGAAAAACTGTTTTTT
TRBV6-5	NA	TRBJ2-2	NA	CASSYSPGMDTGELFF	TGTGCCAGCAGTTACTCGCCGGGTATGGACACCGGGGAGCTGTTTTTT
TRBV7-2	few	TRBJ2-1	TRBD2	CASSLTTSANEQFF	TGTGCCAGCAGCTTAACGACTAGCGCCAATGAGCAGTTCTTC
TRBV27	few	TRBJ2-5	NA	CASSPTPGPPYQETQYF	TGTGCCAGCAGTCCAACTCCGGGACCACCGTACCAAGAGACCCAGTACTTC
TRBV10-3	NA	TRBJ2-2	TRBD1	CAAQGTGNTGELFF	TGTGCCGCCCAGGGGACAGGGAACACCGGGGAGCTGTTTTTT
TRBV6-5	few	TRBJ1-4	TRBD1	CASSSVPGQANEKLFF	TGTGCCAGCAGTTCTGTCCCGGGACAGGCGAATGAAAAACTGTTTTTT
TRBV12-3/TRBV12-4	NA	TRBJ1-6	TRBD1	CASSARQGGNSPLHF	TGTGCCAGCAGTGCTCGACAGGGTGGAAATTCACCCCTCCACTTT
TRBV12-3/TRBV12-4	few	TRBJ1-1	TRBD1	CASSVKRQGKGRF	TGTGCCAGCAGCGTCAAACGACAGGGAAAGGGGCGATTT
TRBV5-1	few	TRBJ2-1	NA	CASSLDERKFF	TGCGCCAGCAGCTTGGACGAGCGGAAATTCTTC
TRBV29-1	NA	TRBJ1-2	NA	CSVGVRIGDGYTF	TGCAGCGTTGGGGTCAGGATCGGAGATGGCTACACCTTC
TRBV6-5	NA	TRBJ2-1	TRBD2	CASSTSGRAFF	TGTGCCAGCAGTACTAGCGGGAGGGCGTTCTTC
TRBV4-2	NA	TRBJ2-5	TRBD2	CASSQASSGSRETQYF	TGTGCCAGCAGCCAAGCCTCTAGCGGGAGTAGGGAGACCCAGTACTTC
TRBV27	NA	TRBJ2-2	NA	CASSLFGAGDSGELFF	TGTGCCAGCAGCCTTTTCGGGGCAGGGGATTCCGGGGAGCTGTTTTTT
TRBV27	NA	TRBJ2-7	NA	CASTTRRGYEQYF	TGTGCCAGCACCACTAGGAGGGGATACGAGCAGTACTTC
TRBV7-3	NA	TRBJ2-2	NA	CASSFPSGELFF	TGTGCCAGCAGCTTTCCCTCCGGGGAGCTGTTTTTT
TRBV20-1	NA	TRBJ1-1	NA	CSARDQGRYHFF	TGCAGTGCTAGAGACCAGGGCCGTTATCATTTCTTT
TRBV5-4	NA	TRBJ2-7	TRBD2	CASSLFSGGDEQYF	TGTGCCAGCAGCTTGTTCAGCGGGGGAGACGAGCAGTACTTC
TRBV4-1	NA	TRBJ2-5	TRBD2	CASSQWDYTDVREISGGPQETQYF	TGCGCCAGCAGCCAGTGGGATTATACGGATGTTCGAGAAATTAGCGGGGGACCCCAAGAGACCCAGTACTTC
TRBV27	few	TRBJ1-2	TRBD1	CASSLSHRGPYTF	TGTGCCAGCAGTTTGTCCCACAGGGGGCCCTACACCTTC
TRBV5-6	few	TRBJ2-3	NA	CASSLKLRDTQYF	TGTGCCAGCAGCTTGAAGCTACGAGATACGCAGTATTTT
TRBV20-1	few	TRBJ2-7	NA	CSAPGATYEQYF	TGCAGTGCCCCAGGGGCTACCTACGAGCAGTACTTC
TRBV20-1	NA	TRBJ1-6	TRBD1	CSASRQGFSPLHF	TGCAGTGCTAGTCGACAGGGATTTTCACCCCTCCACTTT
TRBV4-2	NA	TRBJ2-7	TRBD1	CASSPDRGDEQYF	TGTGCCAGCAGCCCGGACAGGGGCGACGAGCAGTACTTC
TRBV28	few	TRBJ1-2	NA	CASRLKPPGRIYGYTF	TGTGCCAGCAGGCTGAAGCCTCCGGGACGGATCTATGGCTACACCTTC
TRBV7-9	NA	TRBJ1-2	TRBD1	CASSFEPGGGYTF	TGTGCCAGCAGCTTTGAACCAGGGGGAGGCTACACCTTC
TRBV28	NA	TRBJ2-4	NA	CASSRTGTPKGNIQYF	TGTGCCAGCAGTAGGACCGGGACGCCCAAGGGAAACATTCAGTACTTC
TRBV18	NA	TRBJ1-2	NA	CASSIGTGIWDGYTF	TGTGCCAGCTCCATCGGGACGGGGATTTGGGATGGCTACACCTTC
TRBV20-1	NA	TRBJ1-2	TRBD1	CSARGGQPGNGYTF	TGCAGTGCTAGAGGGGGACAGCCTGGTAATGGCTACACCTTC
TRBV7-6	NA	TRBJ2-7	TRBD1	CASTSDRGEQYF	TGTGCCAGCACCTCAGACAGGGGAGAGCAGTACTTC
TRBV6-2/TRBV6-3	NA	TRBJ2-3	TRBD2	CASSPPGLARDTQYF	TGTGCCAGCAGTCCACCGGGACTAGCGAGGGATACGCAGTATTTT
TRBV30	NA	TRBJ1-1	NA	CAWSSMGVTEAFF	TGTGCCTGGAGTAGCATGGGGGTCACTGAAGCTTTCTTT
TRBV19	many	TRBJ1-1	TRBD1	CASSFLDRGEAFF	TGTGCCAGTAGTTTCCTTGACAGGGGGGAAGCTTTCTTT
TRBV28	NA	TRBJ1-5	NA	CASSLDLTGLYSNQPQHF	TGTGCCAGCAGTTTGGACCTGACAGGCCTCTATAGCAATCAGCCCCAGCATTTT
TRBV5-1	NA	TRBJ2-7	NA	CASSGALSGVLPDEQYF	TGCGCCAGCAGCGGCGCGCTCTCCGGAGTTTTGCCTGACGAGCAGTACTTC
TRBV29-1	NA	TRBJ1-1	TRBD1	CSVGGRGQQGDTEAFF	TGCAGCGTTGGGGGTAGGGGGCAACAGGGGGACACTGAAGCTTTCTTT
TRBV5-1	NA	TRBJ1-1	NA	CASSQGGPGNTEAFF	TGCGCCAGCAGCCAAGGGGGACCCGGGAACACTGAAGCTTTCTTT
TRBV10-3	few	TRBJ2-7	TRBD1	CAISDLDRGRTPYEQYF	TGTGCCATCAGTGACCTGGACAGGGGGCGAACACCCTACGAGCAGTACTTC
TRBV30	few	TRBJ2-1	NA	CAWIRSSYNEQFF	TGTGCCTGGATACGAAGCTCCTACAATGAGCAGTTCTTC
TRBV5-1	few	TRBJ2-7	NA	CASSPKGTGTYEQYF	TGCGCCAGCAGCCCGAAAGGGACCGGGACCTACGAGCAGTACTTC
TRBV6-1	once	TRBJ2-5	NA	CASTRPSNIETQYF	TGTGCCAGCACCCGACCCTCCAACATCGAGACCCAGTACTTC
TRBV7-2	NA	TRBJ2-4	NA	CASSLSGGTADIQYF	TGTGCCAGCAGCTTATCCGGCGGGACGGCTGACATTCAGTACTTC
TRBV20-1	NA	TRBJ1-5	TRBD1	CSARSRGRGNQPQHF	TGCAGTGCTAGAAGCAGGGGGCGCGGCAATCAGCCCCAGCATTTT
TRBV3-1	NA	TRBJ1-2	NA	CASSPPGSYGYTF	TGTGCCAGCAGCCCGCCCGGCTCCTATGGCTACACCTTC